The present entry profiles one T cell receptor (beta chain) with its context. What it binds is unknown. These data come from a study of vaccination and CD4 T cells after COVID-19. Background on the study: Once diagnosed, patients had post-COVID samples drawn a median approximately 100 days later (range 35 to 161). Overlapping peptides covering the spike proteins of SARS-CoV-2, HCoV-NL63, HCoV-OC43 and HCoV-229E were added to stimulate cells. As a positive control, some control cultures were given a CEFX pool, while others were given an HIV-1 Nef pool or no peptide.

Germline V gene data show CDR1 as SGHNT and CDR2 as YYREEE (reference sequence). CDR3 size: 15 residues. V shed 2 bases, J shed 8 bases, and the junction held 10 bases outside the gene matches. The Oncomine TCR Beta short-read assay sequenced DNA from cultured CD4+ T cells. Genomic DNA was taken out of cultured CD4+ T cells by extraction. TCRdb itself ran the PCR reads through MiXCR, one entry per CDR3 protein. The repertoire includes approximately 15,000 distinct CDR3 sequences, about 35% of them detected once, and about 14% sits in the top ten. Regarding treatment: approximately nine-day PBMC culture with coronavirus spike peptide pools or control peptides (ViraFEST assay).

The source material was cultured CD4+ T cells from blood. This receptor was taken from a human donor with COVID-19. The chain uses TRBV5-4 and TRBJ1-2; 9 nucleotides align to TRBD1. The CDR3 sequence: CASSFLKQGAGGYTF. The CDR3 coding sequence is TGTGCCAGCAGCTTCTTAAAACAGGGGGCGGGAGGCTACACCTTC.